A selection of T cell receptor beta chains follows, all from one sample in a study of Ad26.COV2.S vaccination and SARS-CoV-2 variants. The repertoire was sequenced with immunoSEQ multiplex PCR; TCRdb's copy has only in-frame clones and lacks some. The data contain fewer than 400,000 clones, about nine tenths of them singletons. The starting material was peripheral blood, obtained in a trial of Ad26.COV2.S vaccine versus placebo. The receptors were gathered from a person aged 18-65 years who received the Ad26.COV2.S COVID-19 vaccine or a placebo. The CDR3 runs from the conserved cysteine through the conserved F or W. D genes are given only for firm matches. Not every row has a clone size; where given, it reads once, few, many or a size class.

CDR3nt | CDR3aa | len | abundance | j_gene | d_gene | v_gene
TGTGCCAGCAGTTTATATCTGGGACAGGGGAATTCCTACGAGCAGTACTTC | CASSLYLGQGNSYEQYF | 17 | once | TRBJ2-7 | TRBD1 | TRBV28
TGTGCCACCAGCAGTGTACAGGGTTTGGGGAGCTACGAGCAGTACTTC | CATSSVQGLGSYEQYF | 16 | - | TRBJ2-7 | - | TRBV15
TGCGCCAGCAAAAGGGGGCTCGGGAATCCAACTAATGAAAAACTGTTTTTT | CASKRGLGNPTNEKLFF | 17 | - | TRBJ1-4 | TRBD1 | TRBV10-2
TGTGCCAGCATGTTGTCGCCCCCGGCTTTCTTT | CASMLSPPAFF | 11 | - | TRBJ1-1 | - | TRBV12-3/TRBV12-4
TGTGCCAGCAAACGGGGACTAAACAATGAGCAGTTCTTC | CASKRGLNNEQFF | 13 | - | TRBJ2-1 | TRBD2 | TRBV6-5
TGTGCCAGCAGCCAGCTCGCAAATGAGCAGTTCTTC | CASSQLANEQFF | 12 | - | TRBJ2-1 | - | TRBV3-1/TRBV3-2
TGTGCCAGCAGCCGCTACAGGGGTGGTTACGAGCAGTACTTC | CASSRYRGGYEQYF | 14 | - | TRBJ2-7 | TRBD1 | TRBV28
TGCAGCGTTCGGGACTCTCCCTACAATGAGCAGTTCTTC | CSVRDSPYNEQFF | 13 | - | TRBJ2-1 | - | TRBV29-1
TGCAGCGTTGAAGGGACAGGGATCTCTGGGGCCAACGTCCTGACTTTC | CSVEGTGISGANVLTF | 16 | - | TRBJ2-6 | TRBD1 | TRBV29-1
TGTGCCAGCAGTTTATGGTTTGGGACACAGGGGAGCACAGATACGCAGTATTTT | CASSLWFGTQGSTDTQYF | 18 | - | TRBJ2-3 | TRBD1 | TRBV28
TGTGCCAGCAGACGGGACACACGACGCAATGAGCAGTTCTTC | CASRRDTRRNEQFF | 14 | once | TRBJ2-1 | - | TRBV28
TGTGCCAGCAGGGAGACTAGCGGGATTCCCACAGATACGCAGTATTTT | CASRETSGIPTDTQYF | 16 | - | TRBJ2-3 | TRBD2 | TRBV7-8
TGTGCCAGCTCACCAAACTCCCTAGGCGATGAGCAGTTCTTC | CASSPNSLGDEQFF | 14 | - | TRBJ2-1 | - | TRBV18
TGCGCCAGCAGCCAAGTTGAACTAGCGGCGAACACCGGGGAGCTGTTTTTT | CASSQVELAANTGELFF | 17 | - | TRBJ2-2 | TRBD2 | TRBV4-1
TGTGCCTGGAGAACAGGGGCCGTCACAGATACGCAGTATTTT | CAWRTGAVTDTQYF | 14 | - | TRBJ2-3 | TRBD1 | TRBV30
TGTGCCAGCAGTTACTCGAGAGGCAACACTGAAGCTTTCTTT | CASSYSRGNTEAFF | 14 | - | TRBJ1-1 | - | TRBV6-5
TGTGCCACCAGTGATACCCTGGACAGGGGAGGCACAGATACGCAGTATTTT | CATSDTLDRGGTDTQYF | 17 | - | TRBJ2-3 | TRBD1 | TRBV24-1
TGTGCCAGTAGCCTCGATGGCGGGAGAAACGAGCAGTACTTC | CASSLDGGRNEQYF | 14 | - | TRBJ2-7 | TRBD2 | TRBV19
TGTGCCAGCAGCGTAGCTCCGACAGCTAACTACAATGAGCAGTTCTTC | CASSVAPTANYNEQFF | 16 | - | TRBJ2-1 | - | TRBV9